These 29 T cell receptor beta chains share one sample of origin, sequenced in a study of blood T cell repertoires in COVID-19. The repertoire was sequenced with immunoSEQ multiplex PCR; TCRdb's copy has only in-frame clones and lacks some. The table records more than 95,000 clones, roughly 84% of them present only once. The sample comprised peripheral blood. The origin of the receptors is a man in his sixties with acute or convalescent COVID-19.

The V and J genes are TRBV5-4 and TRBJ1-1, with TRBD1 matching 7 bases. This CDR3 is 14 amino acids long. V shed 5 bases, J shed 4 bases, and the junction held 8 bases outside the gene matches. Germline V gene sequence: CDR1 SGHNT, CDR2 YYREEE (reference sequence). The CDR3 sequence: CASRLGGRGTEAFF. The CDR3 DNA reads as TGTGCCAGCAGACTAGGGGGCAGAGGCACTGAAGCTTTCTTT. The full variable domain, completed using reference TRBV5-4 and TRBJ1-1, is ETGVTQSPTHLIKTRGQQVTLRCSSQSGHNTVSWYQQALGQGPQFIFQYYREEENGRGNFPPRFSGLQFPNYSSELNVNALELDDSALYLCASRLGGRGTEAFFGQGTRLTVV.

The chain is built from TRBV7-8 and TRBJ2-3; 16 nucleotides match TRBD2. V lost 5 bases to trimming and J lost 6 bases; unmatched junction nucleotides: 11. CDR1 is SGHVS, CDR2 FQNEAQ, per germline. The CDR3 has 18 residues. The CDR3 DNA reads as TGTGCCAGCAGCGGGGGACTAGCGGGAGGGCCGGTTGCGGATACGCAGTATTTT. Translation gives CASSGGLAGGPVADTQYF.

This chain connects TRBV5-1 to TRBJ1-1; D is perhaps TRBD1 (5 bases). V lost 3 bases to trimming and J lost 4 bases, with 10 bases between them. Germline V gene sequence: CDR1 SGHRS, CDR2 YFSETQ. The CDR3 has 13 residues. The CDR3 DNA reads as TGCGCCAGCAGCTCTACGGGGGGCACTGAAGCTTTCTTT. Its protein is CASSSTGGTEAFF. Combining the CDR3 with reference TRBV5-1 and TRBJ1-1 gives the whole variable domain KAGVTQTPRYLIKTRGQQVTLSCSPISGHRSVSWYQQTPGQGLQFLFEYFSETQRNKGNFPGRFSGRQFSNSRSEMNVSTLELGDSALYLCASSSTGGTEAFFGQGTRLTVV.

The chain joins TRBV6-2 or TRBV6-3 to TRBJ2-2, with D possibly being TRBD1 (6 bases). Germline V gene data show CDR1 as MNHEY and CDR2 as SVGEGT. V lost 4 bases to trimming and J lost 2 bases, with 17 bases between them. The CDR3 has 17 amino acids. Here the CDR3 reads CASSSQWTVRNTGELFF. In DNA form, the CDR3 reads TGTGCCAGCAGTTCACAGTGGACAGTCAGAAACACCGGGGAGCTGTTTTTT.

The chain joins TRBV11-3 to TRBJ2-3; D remains ambiguous. Trimming pared 5 bases from V and 2 bases from J, leaving 8 bases between. The CDR3 extends over 13 amino acids. The V gene's germline CDR1 is SGHNT and CDR2 YENEEA. CDR3 sequence: CASSPSNTDTQYF. The CDR3 DNA is TGTGCCAGCAGCCCGAGCAACACAGATACGCAGTATTTT.

The V call is TRBV15, the J call TRBJ1-2, with 9 bases that match TRBD1. Losses at the gene ends were 0 bases for V and 9 bases for J; bases not matched to a gene: 8. This CDR3 region has 15 residues. Germline-derived CDR1 and CDR2 are LNHNV and YYDKDF (reference sequence). As DNA, the CDR3 is TGTGCCACCAGCAGAGACCCGGGACAGGGTCTCAGCTACACCTTC. Amino acid sequence: CATSRDPGQGLSYTF.

V gene TRBV19 combines with J gene TRBJ1-2; 8 bases agree with TRBD1. Looked up from germline, CDR1 is LNHDA and CDR2 is SQIVND (reference sequence). V was pared by 3 bases and J by 5 bases, with 2 bases of the junction left unmatched. CDR3 size: 13 residues. The CDR3 sequence is CASSMTGDYGYTF. Here the CDR3 DNA reads TGTGCCAGTAGTATGACAGGGGATTATGGCTACACCTTC.

V and J are TRBV5-1 and TRBJ1-4; D might be TRBD1 (6 bases). CDR1 is SGHRS and CDR2 is YFSETQ in the germline V gene. Trimming shortened V by 4 bases and J by 5 bases, and 12 bases separated the two germline ends. This CDR3 region has 14 residues. The CDR3 DNA reads as TGCGCCAGCAGCCAGGGGACGGGGAATGAAAAACTGTTTTTT. It is translated as CASSQGTGNEKLFF.

The chain combines TRBV6-5 with TRBJ2-7; perhaps TRBD1 as D (6 bases). V lost 6 bases and J 6 bases, leaving 15 bases between the germline ends. The CDR3 extends over 13 amino acids. Germline-derived CDR1 and CDR2 are MNHEY and SVGAGI. The CDR3 reads CASRGTYSSEQYF. The CDR3 region has the DNA TGTGCCAGCAGGGGGACATACAGCAGCGAGCAGTACTTC.

The rearrangement links TRBV24-1 to TRBJ2-2; 10 bases agree with TRBD1. V trimming: 8 bases; J trimming: 4 bases; junction bases outside the gene matches: 3. CDR3 length equals 14 residues. Germline CDR1 is KGHDR and CDR2 is SFDVKD. The CDR3 is CATKDRGITGELFF. DNA for the CDR3: TGTGCCACCAAGGACAGGGGGATCACCGGGGAGCTGTTTTTT.

CDR3 sequence: CASSQDPTGYGYTF. DNA for the CDR3: TGCGCCAGCAGCCAAGATCCGACAGGCTATGGCTACACCTTC. This chain uses TRBV4-1 with TRBJ1-2; D may be TRBD1 (6 bases). Trimming took off 0 bases at V and 4 bases at J, with 9 bases between the two ends. Germline CDR1 is MGHRA and CDR2 is YSYEKL. The CDR3 is made up of 14 amino acids.

This clone has only a few counts. The chain joins TRBV18 to TRBJ1-1; TRBD1 matches 9 bases. CDR3 length equals 13 residues. Germline loops: CDR1 KGHSH, CDR2 LQKENI. Trimming removed 2 bases from V and 5 bases from J; junction bases left unmatched: 0. CDR3 protein: CASSPGQGTEAFF. The CDR3 bases are TGTGCCAGCTCACCAGGACAGGGGACTGAAGCTTTCTTT.

The J gene is TRBJ1-2, the V gene TRBV28; 7 bases map to TRBD1. The V segment lost 8 bases and the J segment 4 bases; nucleotides outside the gene matches: 4. CDR3 length: 12 amino acids. Germline V lookup: CDR1 MDHEN, CDR2 SYDVKM. CDR3 sequence reads: CASLQGSYGYTF. DNA for the CDR3: TGTGCCAGCCTACAGGGGTCCTATGGCTACACCTTC.

This clone has a handful of counts. The chain couples TRBV27 to TRBJ2-1; 12 bases are a match to TRBD2. The CDR3 covers 21 residues. With 5 bases clipped from V and 2 bases from J, the junction kept 19 bases outside the gene matches. From germline, CDR1 is MNHEY and CDR2 SMNVEV (reference sequence). The CDR3 region is CASSKRLAGASYGMAYNEQFF. The CDR3 nucleotides read TGTGCCAGCAGTAAGAGACTAGCGGGAGCTTCGTATGGGATGGCCTACAATGAGCAGTTCTTC.

The chain joins TRBV4-2 to TRBJ1-1; tentative D call: TRBD1 (6 bases). Germline assignment: CDR1 LGHNA and CDR2 YNFKEQ. Between the trimmed V and J ends, which lost 4 bases and 3 bases, there was a span of 12 bases. This CDR3 contains 14 residues. The CDR3 DNA is TGTGCCAGCAGCCCCACAGGGTACGACACTGAAGCTTTCTTT. Amino acids: CASSPTGYDTEAFF.

This clone was detected only once. CDR3 amino acids: CSVAVGLAGSNEQFF. CDR3 coding DNA: TGCAGCGTTGCCGTCGGGCTAGCGGGTAGCAATGAGCAGTTCTTC. The chain employs TRBV29-1 and TRBJ2-1; 8 bases agree with TRBD2. The germline CDR1 and CDR2 sequences are SQVTM and ANQGSEA. The CDR3 has 15 amino acids. Losses at the gene ends were 4 bases for V and 6 bases for J; bases not matched to a gene: 11.

The rearrangement uses TRBV7-8 and TRBJ1-3; D is unresolved. The CDR3 consists of 13 residues. V lost 1 base, J lost 4 bases, and 5 bases lay in between. Germline values: CDR1 SGHVS, CDR2 FQNEAQ. The CDR3 coding sequence is TGTGCCAGCAGCTTAGGGCCGGGAAACACCATATATTTT. Translating gives CASSLGPGNTIYF.

This chain uses TRBV15 with TRBJ2-3, with 10 bases fitting TRBD2. Unmatched junction bases numbered 4, after V lost 3 bases and J lost 4 bases. This CDR3 contains 15 residues. Germline values: CDR1 LNHNV, CDR2 YYDKDF (reference sequence). CDR3 loop: CATSSGLAGADTQYF. CDR3 DNA: TGTGCCACCAGCAGTGGGCTAGCGGGGGCAGATACGCAGTATTTT.

This sequence joins TRBV10-2 and TRBJ2-1, with 10 bases lining up with TRBD2. Unmatched junction bases numbered 5, after V lost 0 bases and J lost 0 bases. CDR3 size: 18 residues. Germline-derived CDR1 and CDR2 are WSHSY and SAAADI. The CDR3 coding sequence is TGCGCCAGCAGTGAGTCTGTTAGCGGGAGGAGCTCCTACAATGAGCAGTTCTTC. Translating gives CASSESVSGRSSYNEQFF.

The V gene is TRBV6-2 or TRBV6-3, the J gene TRBJ2-1; the D is unclear. The CDR3 is 11 residues long. The germline V and J ends were trimmed by 5 bases and 4 bases, with 3 bases remaining between them. Germline CDR1 and CDR2: MNHEY and SVGEGT. CDR3 bases: TGTGCCAGCAGTCAATACAATGAGCAGTTCTTC. Translating gives CASSQYNEQFF.

This chain links TRBV29-1 with TRBJ2-1; 11 bases agree with TRBD2. The CDR3 sequence is 14 residues long. Germline CDR1 is SQVTM and CDR2 is ANQGSEA. J was trimmed by 4 bases and V by 4 bases; bases with no gene match: 3. CDR3 sequence: CSVVGLAVYNEQFF. For the CDR3, the DNA is TGCAGCGTTGTGGGACTAGCGGTTTACAATGAGCAGTTCTTC.

The table lists this clone with a count of one. This chain uses TRBV7-2 with TRBJ1-2, with D hard to call. There are 16 residues in the CDR3. With 2 bases removed from V and 6 bases from J, the gap between germline ends came to 19 bases. CDR1 and CDR2 from the germline V gene are SGHTA and FQGNSA. DNA for the CDR3: TGTGCCAGCAGCTTAAGTTTTGCGGAGGGCGGGAATGGCTACACCTTC. Translating it yields CASSLSFAEGGNGYTF.

The chain has TRBV11-3 and TRBJ2-5, with TRBD2 matching over 10 bases. This CDR3 is 14 amino acids long. CDR1 and CDR2 (germline): SGHNT, YENEEA. Trimming removed 5 bases from V and 6 bases from J; junction bases left unmatched: 6. The CDR3 DNA sequence: TGTGCCAGCAGCCTCCTAGCGGGAGTGAAGACCCAGTACTTC. Encoded protein: CASSLLAGVKTQYF.

This sequence joins TRBV5-1 and TRBJ2-5; D is perhaps TRBD1 (6 bases). The CDR3 is 14 amino acids. Germline V CDR1 and CDR2: SGHRS, YFSETQ. The germline V and J ends were trimmed by 0 bases and 0 bases, with 6 bases remaining between them. The CDR3 is CASSLAGDQETQYF. The CDR3 nucleotides are TGCGCCAGCAGCTTGGCAGGGGACCAAGAGACCCAGTACTTC.

V gene TRBV29-1 combines with J gene TRBJ2-7, with a tentative D call TRBD1 (6 bases). From germline, CDR1 is SQVTM and CDR2 ANQGSEA. The CDR3 is 12 amino acids. Trimming shortened V by 7 bases and J by 0 bases, and 10 bases separated the two germline ends. CDR3 loop: CSATGNSYEQYV. CDR3 in DNA: TGCAGCGCGACAGGAAACTCCTACGAGCAGTACGTC.

The table lists this clone with a few counts. V usage is TRBV2 and J usage is TRBJ1-5; 8 nucleotides align to TRBD1. CDR3 size: 13 residues. J was trimmed by 7 bases and V by 6 bases; bases with no gene match: 5. CDR1 and CDR2 from the germline V gene are SNHLY and FYNNEI. CDR3 sequence (DNA): TGTGCCAGCAGGGGACAGGCCCGACAGCCCCAGCATTTT. The encoded protein is CASRGQARQPQHF. The entire variable domain, with the rest obtained from reference TRBV2 and TRBJ1-5, is as follows: EPEVTQTPSHQVTQMGQEVILRCVPISNHLYFYWYRQILGQKVEFLVSFYNNEISEKSEIFDDQFSVERPDGSNFTLKIRSTKLEDSAMYFCASRGQARQPQHFGDGTRLSIL.

This CDR3 reads CASSYSGTGGYEQYF. The CDR3 region has the DNA TGTGCCAGCAGTTACTCTGGGACAGGAGGCTACGAGCAGTACTTC. This rearrangement joins TRBV6-5 to TRBJ2-7; TRBD1 matches 8 bases. The CDR3 extends over 15 amino acids. Germline assignment: CDR1 MNHEY and CDR2 SVGAGI. The junction had 4 bases not matched to a gene; V was cut back by 0 bases and J by 3 bases.

The CDR3 DNA follows: TGTGCCAGCAGCCCTCCGGGACAGGGCAACTATGGCTACACCTTC. Protein: CASSPPGQGNYGYTF. The V call is TRBV4-2, the J call TRBJ1-2; 9 bases are shared with TRBD1. The CDR3 is 15 amino acids. Germline V lookup: CDR1 LGHNA, CDR2 YNFKEQ. With V trimmed by 4 bases and J by 2 bases, 5 bases remained unmatched.

V gene TRBV28 combines with J gene TRBJ2-2; tentative D call: TRBD2 (5 bases). Trimming pared 3 bases from V and 4 bases from J, leaving 12 bases between. Per germline, CDR1 MDHEN and CDR2 SYDVKM. The CDR3 is 15 amino acids. CDR3 sequence: CASSLRLGSTGELFF. CDR3 nucleotides: TGTGCCAGCAGTTTGAGGCTGGGGAGCACCGGGGAGCTGTTTTTT.